A selection of T cell receptor beta chains follows, all from one sample in a study of T cell repertoires in cytomegalovirus infection. These receptors have no identified antigens. TCRdb reprocessed the reads with MiXCR, giving one entry per CDR3 protein. The data hold approximately 300,000 distinct CDR3 sequences, with roughly 25% observed a single time. The specimen was cultured PBMCs, collected from culture after CMV antigen stimulation. The receptors here all came from a human donor in good health (CMV status not recorded). Some clones in this sample may be carry-over from other donors' samples. Both conserved end residues are part of each CDR3. A D gene is named only where the DNA matches it firmly. Not all rows give a size; the values are once, few, many and, for expanded clones, a class.

-	13	TRBJ2-7	TRBV28	-	CATKAGGADEQYF	TGTGCCACCAAGGCAGGGGGGGCCGACGAGCAGTACTTC
-	16	TRBJ1-1	TRBV18	few	CASSPERGTRSAEAFF	TGTGCCAGCTCACCGGAGCGGGGGACTCGATCGGCTGAAGCTTTCTTT
TRBD2	14	TRBJ2-1	TRBV10-3	few	CAISDGTTNNEQFF	TGTGCCATCAGTGACGGGACTACCAACAATGAGCAGTTCTTC
-	12	TRBJ2-3	TRBV12-3/TRBV12-4	-	CASRDIADTQYF	TGTGCCAGCAGGGATATAGCGGATACGCAGTATTTT
TRBD1	15	TRBJ1-4	TRBV19	-	CASSIFGTGVEKLFF	TGTGCCAGTAGTATCTTCGGGACAGGGGTTGAAAAACTGTTTTTT
-	15	TRBJ2-7	TRBV9	few	CASSGRDQSSYEQYF	TGTGCCAGCAGCGGCCGGGACCAAAGCTCCTACGAGCAGTACTTC
-	13	TRBJ1-2	TRBV7-2	many	CASSLGGDYGYTF	TGTGCCAGCAGCTTAGGGGGCGACTATGGCTACACCTTC
-	14	TRBJ2-7	TRBV27	-	CASSEKDYSYEQYF	TGTGCCAGCAGCGAAAAGGATTATTCCTACGAGCAGTACTTC
-	16	TRBJ2-7	TRBV7-2	-	CASSSAGSNSYYEQYF	TGTGCCAGCAGCTCCGCAGGCTCTAATTCTTACTACGAGCAGTACTTC
TRBD2	16	TRBJ2-3	TRBV27	-	CASSLPLAGGTDTQYF	TGTGCCAGCAGTTTACCTCTAGCGGGAGGTACAGATACGCAGTATTTT
-	13	TRBJ2-2	TRBV14	-	CASSANGAGELFF	TGTGCCAGCAGCGCTAATGGGGCTGGGGAGCTGTTTTTT
-	13	TRBJ2-5	TRBV15	few	CATSSAGTETQYF	TGTGCCACCAGCAGTGCGGGGACAGAGACCCAGTACTTC
TRBD2	18	TRBJ2-2	TRBV7-2	-	CASSLGGKVFATTGELFF	TGTGCCAGCAGCTTGGGGGGGAAGGTTTTTGCAACCACCGGGGAGCTGTTTTTT
-	14	TRBJ2-3	TRBV28	many	CASSLDWGTDTQYF	TGTGCCAGCAGCTTGGACTGGGGCACAGATACGCAGTATTTT
-	14	TRBJ1-5	TRBV10-3	few	CAISERADPWPQHF	TGTGCCATCAGTGAGAGGGCTGATCCTTGGCCCCAGCATTTT
-	14	TRBJ2-4	TRBV6-1	many	CASGAVLAKNIQYF	TGTGCCAGCGGTGCGGTGCTAGCCAAAAACATTCAGTACTTC
-	13	TRBJ2-5	TRBV7-2	many	CASSFPPQETQYF	TGTGCCAGCAGCTTTCCGCCCCAAGAGACCCAGTACTTC
TRBD1	14	TRBJ2-4	TRBV10-3	few	CATGQGATKNIQYF	TGTGCCACAGGACAGGGGGCGACCAAAAACATTCAGTACTTC
-	13	TRBJ1-5	TRBV11-2	once	CASSWGFNQPQHF	TGTGCCAGCAGCTGGGGTTTCAATCAGCCCCAGCATTTT
-	15	TRBJ2-3	TRBV7-2	-	CASSLERLAPDTQYF	TGTGCCAGCAGCTTAGAGAGGCTAGCCCCGGATACGCAGTATTTT
-	14	TRBJ2-2	TRBV24-1	-	CATSDFGWTGELFF	TGTGCCACCAGTGATTTCGGGTGGACCGGGGAGCTGTTTTTT
-	15	TRBJ2-1	TRBV11-2	few	CASSITDGSYNEQFF	TGTGCCAGCAGCATCACGGACGGATCCTACAATGAGCAGTTCTTC
TRBD2	18	TRBJ2-7	TRBV7-6	few	CASSLATASGSQTYEQYF	TGTGCCAGCAGCTTAGCGACGGCTAGCGGGAGCCAGACCTACGAGCAGTACTTC
-	12	TRBJ2-1	TRBV5-5	-	CASTDGRDEQFF	TGTGCCAGCACCGATGGTCGTGATGAGCAGTTCTTC
-	17	TRBJ2-3	TRBV9	few	CASSVVAAGGPTDTQYF	TGTGCCAGCAGCGTAGTTGCGGCAGGGGGGCCCACAGATACGCAGTATTTT
-	13	TRBJ1-6	TRBV28	-	CASAQGNNSPLHF	TGTGCCAGCGCCCAGGGTAATAATTCACCCCTCCACTTT
TRBD1	16	TRBJ1-1	TRBV6-8	-	CASSFSGQGAGTEAFF	TGTGCCAGCAGTTTCTCGGGACAGGGGGCTGGCACTGAAGCTTTCTTT
TRBD2	14	TRBJ2-1	TRBV6-2/TRBV6-3	-	CASRTSGFGNEQFF	TGTGCCAGCAGGACTAGCGGGTTCGGAAATGAGCAGTTCTTC
-	15	TRBJ2-1	TRBV10-3	few	CAISESPDLNNEQFF	TGTGCCATCAGTGAGTCCCCAGACCTCAACAATGAGCAGTTCTTC
TRBD2	15	TRBJ2-1	TRBV2	-	CASSEKRGWANEQFF	TGTGCCAGCAGTGAAAAGCGGGGGTGGGCTAATGAGCAGTTCTTC
-	19	TRBJ2-5	TRBV7-9	few	CASSPLERMVLGRKETQYF	TGTGCCAGCAGCCCACTGGAACGGATGGTTCTAGGACGGAAAGAGACCCAGTACTTC
-	12	TRBJ2-1	TRBV29-1	few	CSVEYPYGEQFF	TGCAGCGTTGAGTACCCCTACGGAGAGCAGTTCTTC
-	15	TRBJ2-7	TRBV20-1	-	CSARDVSGSAYEQYF	TGCAGTGCTAGAGATGTTTCCGGGAGTGCCTACGAGCAGTACTTC
-	14	TRBJ2-6	TRBV6-2/TRBV6-3	-	CAISLVSGANVLTF	TGTGCCATCAGTCTGGTCTCTGGGGCCAACGTCCTGACTTTC
TRBD1	16	TRBJ2-7	TRBV28	few	CASSPMGTGSEYEQYF	TGTGCCAGCAGTCCTATGGGGACAGGGAGCGAGTACGAGCAGTACTTC
-	16	TRBJ2-1	TRBV5-4	-	CASSPEGLSLGNEQFF	TGTGCCAGCAGCCCGGAGGGACTTTCGCTAGGCAATGAGCAGTTCTTC
-	13	TRBJ1-3	TRBV20-1	few	CSAPTVSGNTIYF	TGCAGTGCCCCGACAGTTTCTGGAAACACCATATATTTT
-	15	TRBJ1-5	TRBV7-2	many	CASSLLSDSNQPQHF	TGTGCCAGCAGCTTACTTTCAGATAGCAATCAGCCCCAGCATTTT
-	12	TRBJ1-1	TRBV28	-	CASSLGGMRAFF	TGTGCCAGCAGCCTAGGGGGGATGCGGGCTTTCTTT
TRBD2	14	TRBJ2-2	TRBV19	few	CASSPSSGTGELFF	TGTGCCAGTAGTCCATCTAGCGGCACCGGGGAGCTGTTTTTT
-	13	TRBJ2-7	TRBV19	-	CASSGRSTNEQYF	TGTGCCAGTAGTGGGCGATCGACGAACGAGCAGTACTTC
-	18	TRBJ2-6	TRBV4-3	-	CASSQESYRVAGANVLTF	TGCGCCAGCAGCCAAGAGAGCTACAGGGTGGCTGGGGCCAACGTCCTGACTTTC
-	15	TRBJ2-3	TRBV7-6	-	CASSLGPSSTDTQYF	TGTGCTAGCAGCTTAGGACCCTCTAGCACAGATACGCAGTATTTT
TRBD1	18	TRBJ1-3	TRBV5-6	-	CASSLFSGTGTSGNTIYF	TGTGCCAGCAGCCTGTTTTCCGGGACAGGGACCTCTGGAAACACCATATATTTT
TRBD2	17	TRBJ2-5	TRBV2	many	CASSDGGLAGVGETQYF	TGTGCCAGCAGTGATGGAGGACTAGCGGGAGTTGGGGAGACCCAGTACTTC
-	13	TRBJ2-1	TRBV7-6	many	CASSRGLAYEQFF	TGTGCCAGCAGCCGCGGGCTAGCCTATGAGCAGTTCTTC
-	19	TRBJ1-5	TRBV12-3/TRBV12-4	medium-sized	CASSFFFFGRQGPYQPQHF	TGTGCCAGCAGTTTCTTCTTCTTTGGGAGGCAGGGCCCTTATCAGCCCCAGCATTTT
TRBD1	14	TRBJ1-1	TRBV12-5	-	CASGRTGEGTEAFF	TGTGCTAGTGGTCGGACAGGGGAGGGCACTGAAGCTTTCTTT
-	15	TRBJ1-5	TRBV5-1	-	CASSLGSGTGQPQHF	TGCGCCAGCAGCTTAGGATCAGGGACGGGTCAGCCCCAGCATTTT
-	14	TRBJ2-7	TRBV12-3/TRBV12-4	many	CASSLTVENGEQYF	TGTGCCAGCAGTTTAACGGTAGAAAATGGGGAGCAGTACTTC
-	16	TRBJ2-1	TRBV27	few	CASSIRTGTPYNEQFF	TGTGCCAGCAGTATAAGAACCGGGACTCCTTACAATGAGCAGTTCTTC
-	11	TRBJ2-1	TRBV7-2	-	CASSFVGLQFF	TGTGCCAGCAGCTTTGTTGGCCTGCAGTTCTTC
-	13	TRBJ1-6	TRBV7-3	few	CASSLELNSPLHF	TGTGCCAGCAGCTTAGAACTAAATTCACCCCTCCACTTT
-	14	TRBJ1-4	TRBV6-2/TRBV6-3	many	CASSQTGGNEKLFF	TGTGCCAGCAGCCAGACGGGAGGGAATGAAAAACTGTTTTTT
TRBD1	14	TRBJ2-5	TRBV15	few	CATSGGQGKETQYF	TGTGCCACCAGCGGGGGACAGGGGAAAGAGACCCAGTACTTC